The T cell receptor beta chain described here comes from a study of PD-1 blockade in mismatch repair-deficient tumors. General study points: Tumor-resident clones, often undetectable pretreatment in blood, expanded then contracted after pembrolizumab.

Notes on this clone: The antigen is not known.

PCR or immunohistochemistry showed mismatch repair deficiency in every enrolled patient. The CDR3 consists of 13 residues. The V end lost 6 bases, the J end lost 8 bases, and 16 bases lay between the germline ends. The germline V gene encodes CDR1 LNHDA and CDR2 SQIVND (reference sequence). Clones were sequenced by immunoSEQ multiplex PCR, and TCRdb holds only the in-frame ones, with some missing. The sample consists of 50,000 or so clones, roughly 82% of them appearing once. The sample consisted of PBMCs, taken before pembrolizumab treatment. The receptor was derived from an adult with mismatch repair-deficient cancer. The V gene is TRBV19, the J gene TRBJ1-2; D may be TRBD1 (5 bases). The CDR3 reads CASSDAGTRGYTF. CDR3 nucleotide sequence: TGTGCCAGTAGCGATGCAGGGACTCGGGGCTACACCTTC.